The T cell receptor beta chain described here comes from a study of blood T cell repertoires in COVID-19. Background on the study: Sources were T cells, B-cell-depleted T cells, or PBMCs; the material itself was cDNA or gDNA.

Across about two dozen US areas, participants ranged in age from about 18 to 90 years. Study processing details: Researchers report that nucleated cell counts were estimated from reference gene primer amplification. Generated by immunoSEQ multiplex PCR, the TCRdb table keeps only in-frame clones and is missing some. V and J calls and clone size are those listed in that table; D and trimming were worked out from the DNA. The table includes around 230,000 clones, about 87% detected once. The clonotype originates from a woman in her forties with acute COVID-19. Sequenced sample: PBMCs or T cells enriched from blood (not recorded which).

In DNA, the CDR3 is TGTGCCAGCAGCGAATCTAGCGGGAGGATCTCAGATACGCAGTATTTT. Its protein is CASSESSGRISDTQYF. The rearrangement links TRBV11-2 to TRBJ2-3; 11 bases are a match to TRBD2. The length of the CDR3 is 16 residues. Germline lookup yields CDR1 SGHAT and CDR2 FQNNGV. The V and J ends lost 5 bases and 4 bases, in that order; junction bases with no gene match: 8.